Following are 12 T cell receptor beta chains from one sample sequenced in a study of T cells after yellow fever vaccination. TCRdb ran MiXCR on the 5' RACE reads and lists one entry per CDR3 protein. The table has 300,000 to 350,000 distinct CDR3 sequences, around 4.5% seen once; the top ten hold just under 20%. Sequenced here: PBMCs, sampled 15 days after the yellow fever booster vaccination. The receptors here all came from a man aged 18 to 30 who received the YFV17D yellow fever vaccine.

This clonotype was counted a few times. J is TRBJ1-1 and V is TRBV24-1; D not resolved. The CDR3 spans 13 residues. The germline CDR1 and CDR2 sequences are KGHDR and SFDVKD. V was shortened by 2 bases and J by 1 base, with 4 bases between the two germline ends. The DNA of the CDR3 is TGTGCCACCAGTGATTACAGGAACACTGAAGCTTTCTTT. This translates into CATSDYRNTEAFF.

The sample holds a few counts of this clonotype. This chain joins TRBV7-8 and TRBJ1-2; 10 nucleotides line up with TRBD1. Germline V gene sequence: CDR1 SGHVS, CDR2 FQNEAQ. CDR3 length equals 16 residues. With V trimmed by 7 bases and J by 6 bases, 14 bases remained unmatched. CDR3 in DNA: TGTGCCAGCAAAAGGGACAGGGGCCGCCCGTTTGATGGCTACACCTTC. Amino acids: CASKRDRGRPFDGYTF.

This clonotype was picked up a small number of times. The V and J genes are TRBV5-1 and TRBJ1-1; no firm D call. The CDR3 extends over 13 amino acids. V lost 4 bases and J lost 1, with 8 bases in between. The germline CDR1 and CDR2 sequences are SGHRS and YFSETQ. CDR3 bases: TGCGCCAGCAGCGAGACACCGAACACTGAAGCTTTCTTT. Residues: CASSETPNTEAFF.

This clonotype was counted ten times or more. The gene calls are TRBV2 and TRBJ2-1; D remains ambiguous. CDR3 length equals 15 residues. Germline CDR1 reads SNHLY; CDR2 reads FYNNEI. CDR3 amino acids: CAMIAGSLNNNEQFF. In nucleotides, the CDR3 is TGTGCTATGATTGCCGGGTCTCTTAACAACAATGAGCAGTTCTTC.

This clonotype has ten or more counts. V and J are TRBV7-2 and TRBJ2-3; D call uncertain. This CDR3 is 13 amino acids long. Trimming cost V 4 bases and J 4 bases, with 9 bases left between them. Germline V gene sequence: CDR1 SGHTA, CDR2 FQGNSA. The CDR3 sequence: CASSSRGADTQYF. CDR3 coding DNA: TGTGCCAGCAGCTCGCGAGGAGCAGATACGCAGTATTTT.

This clonotype was seen more than once but under ten times. The chain is built from TRBV12-3 or TRBV12-4 and TRBJ1-1, with D uncertain. Trimming removed 7 bases at V and 8 bases at J, with 14 bases between. This CDR3 region has 12 residues. CDR3 coding DNA: TGTGCCAGCACCAAACGGCGAGGAGAAGCTTTCTTT. Amino acid sequence: CASTKRRGEAFF.

This clonotype was seen repeatedly, ten times or more. The CDR3 protein is CASSARNGGDEQFF. CDR3 coding DNA: TGTGCCAGCAGTGCCCGGAACGGGGGGGATGAGCAGTTCTTC. The rearrangement links TRBV2 to TRBJ2-1; 8 bases fit TRBD2. Germline CDR1 SNHLY, CDR2 FYNNEI. There are 14 residues in the CDR3. J was trimmed by 8 bases and V by 4 bases; bases with no gene match: 7. The variable domain in full, completed from reference TRBV2 and TRBJ2-1, reads EPEVTQTPSHQVTQMGQEVILRCVPISNHLYFYWYRQILGQKVEFLVSFYNNEISEKSEIFDDQFSVERPDGSNFTLKIRSTKLEDSAMYFCASSARNGGDEQFFGPGTRLTVL.

This clonotype was found many times. This chain connects TRBV7-2 to TRBJ2-7; TRBD1 or TRBD2 may be the D gene (5 bases each). V was trimmed by 1 base and J by 4 bases, leaving 14 bases between them. The CDR3 has 15 amino acids. CDR1 SGHTA and CDR2 FQGNSA come from the germline V gene. In nucleotides, the CDR3 is TGTGCCAGCAGCTTAGACCGGGACGGAGTATACGAGCAGTACGTC. It yields the protein CASSLDRDGVYEQYV.

This clonotype was counted a few times. The genes are TRBV20-1 and TRBJ2-7, with 7 bases identical to TRBD2. Germline loops: CDR1 DFQATT, CDR2 SNEGSKA (reference sequence). The CDR3 has 14 residues. V lost 6 bases, J lost 6 bases, and 14 bases stayed unmatched. The CDR3 loop reads CSATRAGVWPEQYF. The CDR3 region has the DNA TGCAGTGCAACAAGGGCGGGGGTTTGGCCCGAGCAGTACTTC.

J is TRBJ1-2 and V is TRBV15; 7 nucleotides match TRBD1. Germline values: CDR1 LNHNV, CDR2 YYDKDF (reference sequence). V shed 0 bases, J shed 8 bases, and the junction held 15 bases outside the gene matches. The CDR3 runs to 17 residues. The CDR3 reads CATSREYGRGAPEGYTF. The CDR3 coding sequence is TGTGCCACCAGCAGAGAATACGGCAGGGGGGCTCCTGAGGGCTACACCTTC. Using reference TRBV15 and TRBJ1-2 for the parts outside the CDR3, the full variable domain is DAMVIQNPRYQVTQFGKPVTLSCSQTLNHNVMYWYQQKSSQAPKLLFHYYDKDFNNEADTPDNFQSRRPNTSFCFLDIRSPGLGDTAMYLCATSREYGRGAPEGYTFGSGTRLTVV.

This clonotype occurred many times. V is TRBV5-6 and J is TRBJ2-1; 9 bases match TRBD2. Germline values: CDR1 SGHDT, CDR2 YYEEEE. V was pared by 3 bases and J by 4 bases, with 2 bases of the junction left unmatched. The CDR3 is 14 amino acids. The CDR3 is CASSSRGGYNEQFF. CDR3 DNA: TGTGCCAGCAGCTCGCGGGGGGGTTACAATGAGCAGTTCTTC.

Many counts were recorded for this clonotype. The rearrangement links TRBV5-6 to TRBJ2-2; D uncertain. V gave up 0 bases and J gave up 8 bases, with 11 bases separating them. Germline V lookup: CDR1 SGHDT, CDR2 YYEEEE. This CDR3 is 14 amino acids long. The CDR3 spells CASSLGALGGELFF. CDR3 in DNA: TGTGCCAGCAGCTTGGGGGCCCTGGGTGGGGAGCTGTTTTTT.